This T cell receptor beta chain was recorded in a study of cytomegalovirus exposure and HLA in healthy donors. Notes on the study in general: What was likely a sequencing artifact was a cluster of highly shared sequence variants.

For this clone: Its cognate antigen is unknown.

The PCR used 60 Vbeta and 13 Jbeta primers. TCRdb keeps only in-frame clones here, not all; method: immunoSEQ multiplex PCR. The sample comprises fewer than 200,000 clones, around 77% of which are singletons, and over 2% rests with the top ten. Germline values: CDR1 MNHNS, CDR2 SASEGT. The CDR3 is 15 amino acids. The trim removed 6 bases at V and 3 bases at J, leaving 11 bases unmatched. The V call is TRBV6-1, the J call TRBJ2-7; TRBD1 aligns across 7 bases. Sequencing was done on a sample of PBMCs. The sequence was collected from a man aged 60-69 years in good health and CMV-seronegative. This CDR3 is CASSDPWDRLYEQYF. CDR3 nucleotides: TGTGCCAGCAGCGACCCCTGGGACAGACTCTACGAGCAGTACTTC.